This T cell receptor beta chain was profiled in a study of T cell repertoires in cytomegalovirus infection. Study observations and caveats: In two of eight donors, the top clonotype was HLA-C-restricted CMV-specific. Carriers of CMV and the relevant HLA type were discriminated by public TCR beta frequency.

As for this clonotype: The antigen is not known.

A single record per CDR3 protein comes from TCRdb applying MiXCR to the reads. The data contain around 120,000 distinct CDR3 sequences, roughly 39% of them seen just once; the ten biggest clones take up just under 75%. This CDR3 is built from 15 residues. The germline V gene has CDR1 DFQATT and CDR2 SNEGSKA (reference sequence). The V gene lost 0 bases and the J gene lost 5 bases, with 17 bases spanning the gap. The specimen was CD8+ T cells from cultured PBMCs, collected from culture after CMV antigen stimulation. The chain combines TRBV20-1 with TRBJ2-7; D not certain. This sequence was found in a human donor in good health (CMV status not recorded). Some clones in this sample may be carry-over from other donors' samples. The CDR3 is CSARDFSGPSHEQYF. Here the CDR3 DNA reads TGCAGTGCTAGAGATTTCTCGGGCCCTTCCCACGAGCAGTACTTC.